These 20 T cell receptor beta chains share one sample of origin, sequenced in a study of cytomegalovirus exposure and HLA in healthy donors. Both 60 Vbeta primers and 13 Jbeta primers went into the PCR. Method: immunoSEQ multiplex PCR; TCRdb's copy keeps in-frame clones and lacks some. Listed are 56,000 or so clones; approximately 26% falls within the top ten. What was sequenced was PBMCs. These receptors came from a man in his forties in good health and CMV-seropositive.

The chain employs TRBV9 and TRBJ2-3, with D possibly being TRBD2 (6 bases). V was shortened by 0 bases and J by 3 bases, with 14 bases between the two germline ends. The CDR3 sequence is 16 residues long. Germline CDR1 and CDR2: SGDLS and YYNGEE. The CDR3 nucleotides are TGTGCCAGCAGCGTAGAAAGGACGGGAGAGACAGATACGCAGTATTTT. It encodes CASSVERTGETDTQYF.

The V and J genes are TRBV9 and TRBJ2-3; maybe TRBD2 (6 bases). This CDR3 contains 15 residues. Germline V CDR1 and CDR2: SGDLS, YYNGEE. The V gene lost 0 bases and the J gene lost 0 bases, with 8 bases spanning the gap. CDR3 residues: CASSVGGGSTDTQYF. DNA of the CDR3: TGTGCCAGCAGCGTAGGAGGAGGGAGCACAGATACGCAGTATTTT.

The rearrangement uses TRBV7-9 and TRBJ2-3; perhaps TRBD1 as D (7 bases). The V and J ends lost 6 bases and 4 bases respectively, with 14 bases between them. The germline gives CDR1 SEHNR, CDR2 FQNEAQ (reference sequence). This CDR3 region has 14 residues. Here the CDR3 DNA reads TGTGCCAGCAGGGCGGGAACAGGGGCAGATACGCAGTATTTT. Translation: CASRAGTGADTQYF.

The rearrangement joins TRBV5-8 to TRBJ1-2, with D perhaps matching TRBD1 (6 bases). The V end lost 5 bases, the J end lost 8 bases, and 19 bases lay between the germline ends. The CDR3 runs to 14 residues. CDR1 is SGHTS, CDR2 YDEGEE, per germline. The CDR3 region has the DNA TGTGCCAGCAGGCTTTTTGGGGGCAAACAAGGCTACACCTTC. Amino acids: CASRLFGGKQGYTF.

This chain uses TRBV5-4 with TRBJ2-7, with a possible D match to TRBD2 (6 bases). Germline CDR1 and CDR2: SGHNT and YYREEE (reference sequence). Trimming took 2 bases from V and 2 from J, leaving 14 bases between them. The CDR3 consists of 15 residues. Here the CDR3 reads CASSFRDSSPYEQYF. CDR3 sequence (DNA): TGTGCCAGCAGCTTCCGGGACTCAAGCCCCTACGAGCAGTACTTC.

J is TRBJ2-1 and V is TRBV20-1, with no clear D. V gave up 5 bases and J gave up 4 bases, with 6 bases separating them. Germline loops: CDR1 DFQATT, CDR2 SNEGSKA (reference sequence). CDR3 size: 11 residues. DNA for the CDR3: TGCAGTGCTTTACAGTACAATGAGCAGTTCTTC. Encoded protein: CSALQYNEQFF.

The chain links TRBV11-2 to TRBJ2-7, with D possibly being TRBD1 (6 bases). Trimming pared 5 bases from V and 4 bases from J, leaving 18 bases between. CDR1 and CDR2 from the germline V gene are SGHAT and FQNNGV. This CDR3 is 15 amino acids long. Here the CDR3 DNA reads TGTGCCAGCAGCGTTACCGGGACACTGGGGTACGAGCAGTACTTC. It yields the protein CASSVTGTLGYEQYF.

The rearrangement joins TRBV23-1 to TRBJ2-7, with 13 nucleotides matching TRBD2. TRBV23-1 is an ORF, with its function uncertain. This CDR3 has 20 residues. The V gene end was trimmed by 2 bases and the J gene end by 0 bases; junction bases not matched to a gene: 13. The CDR3 nucleotides are TGCGCCAGCAGTCAAAATCTTCGCAGGACTAGCGGGAGCGCCTCCTACGAGCAGTACTTC. It specifies CASSQNLRRTSGSASYEQYF.

This rearrangement joins TRBV5-6 to TRBJ2-7; TRBD1 aligns across 7 bases. Germline loops: CDR1 SGHDT, CDR2 YYEEEE. There are 14 residues in the CDR3. The trim removed 4 bases at V and 2 bases at J, leaving 6 bases unmatched. In DNA form, the CDR3 reads TGTGCCAGCAGCCCCCGACAGGGTACCTACGAGCAGTACTTC. Protein sequence: CASSPRQGTYEQYF.

V usage is TRBV30 and J usage is TRBJ1-6; D ambiguous. The CDR3 is made up of 14 amino acids. V gave up 2 bases and J gave up 6 bases, with 11 bases separating them. Germline V lookup: CDR1 GTSNPN, CDR2 SVGIG (reference sequence). CDR3 nucleotides: TGTGCCTGGAGTAAGCCCGAGGGTAATTCACCCCTCCACTTT. Its translation is CAWSKPEGNSPLHF.

This chain uses TRBV7-9 with TRBJ1-1; D might be TRBD1 (5 bases). The CDR3 runs 13 residues. Germline assignment: CDR1 SEHNR and CDR2 FQNEAQ (reference sequence). V was trimmed by 5 bases and J by 1 base, leaving 8 bases between them. CDR3 protein: CASSPTENTEAFF. CDR3 in DNA: TGTGCCAGCAGCCCGACAGAGAACACTGAAGCTTTCTTT.

The chain is built from TRBV6-1 and TRBJ1-1; a possible D gene is TRBD1 (5 bases). Germline V gene lookup returns CDR1 MNHNS and CDR2 SASEGT. The V and J ends lost 3 bases and 5 bases respectively, with 13 bases between them. CDR3 size: 14 residues. The CDR3 reads CASSERGGRTEAFF. CDR3 nucleotide sequence: TGTGCCAGCAGTGAGCGCGGGGGGAGGACTGAAGCTTTCTTT.

The chain uses TRBV5-4 and TRBJ2-2; 11 bases map to TRBD1. The CDR3 spans 19 residues. CDR1 is SGHNT, CDR2 YYREEE, per germline (reference sequence). V gave up 2 bases and J gave up 5 bases; unmatched junction bases: 14. This CDR3 reads CASSFVGTGGPERTGELFF. The CDR3, as DNA: TGTGCCAGCAGCTTTGTCGGGACAGGGGGACCTGAAAGAACCGGGGAGCTGTTTTTT. Supplemented by reference TRBV5-4 and TRBJ2-2, the full variable domain reads ETGVTQSPTHLIKTRGQQVTLRCSSQSGHNTVSWYQQALGQGPQFIFQYYREEENGRGNFPPRFSGLQFPNYSSELNVNALELDDSALYLCASSFVGTGGPERTGELFFGEGSRLTVL.

The chain is built from TRBV11-3 and TRBJ2-2; possible D gene TRBD1, 5 bases. V lost 1 base and J lost 5, with 11 bases in between. Germline CDR1 is SGHNT and CDR2 is YENEEA. This CDR3 contains 15 residues. Here the CDR3 reads CASSLGGRQTGELFF. The CDR3 bases are TGTGCCAGCAGCTTAGGGGGCAGACAGACCGGGGAGCTGTTTTTT.

CDR3 coding DNA: TGTGCCAGCGGGACAGGGGGCAATGAAAAACTGTTTTTT. Its protein is CASGTGGNEKLFF. The chain has TRBV7-9 and TRBJ1-4, with 12 nucleotides matching TRBD1. The CDR3 loop spans 13 amino acids. V lost 8 bases to trimming and J lost 5 bases; unmatched junction nucleotides: 0. CDR1 is SEHNR, CDR2 FQNEAQ, per germline (reference sequence).

The J gene is TRBJ2-4, the V gene TRBV5-1; 8 bases fit TRBD2. V trimming: 4 bases; J trimming: 7 bases; junction bases outside the gene matches: 10. This CDR3 region has 15 residues. Germline lookup yields CDR1 SGHRS and CDR2 YFSETQ. The CDR3 sequence is CASSPGTPGGNIQYF. CDR3 coding DNA: TGCGCCAGCAGCCCGGGGACACCGGGAGGGAACATTCAGTACTTC.

The chain is built from TRBV9 and TRBJ1-1; D uncertain. Trimming removed 4 bases at V and 4 bases at J, with 14 bases between. Germline V gene data show CDR1 as SGDLS and CDR2 as YYNGEE. The CDR3 spans 14 residues. In DNA, the CDR3 is TGTGCCAGCAGCCCCCTTGGCGGTGGCACTGAAGCTTTCTTT. Its protein product is CASSPLGGGTEAFF.

This rearrangement joins TRBV30 to TRBJ2-1, with D tentatively TRBD1 (6 bases). This CDR3 is built from 12 residues. V lost 2 bases to trimming and J lost 6 bases, with 8 bases between them. Looked up from germline, CDR1 is GTSNPN and CDR2 is SVGIG (reference sequence). The CDR3: CAWSQGFNEQFF. CDR3 coding DNA: TGTGCCTGGAGTCAGGGGTTCAATGAGCAGTTCTTC.

The chain carries TRBV5-1 and TRBJ2-1; 11 nucleotides align to TRBD2. The germline CDR1 and CDR2 sequences are SGHRS and YFSETQ. The CDR3 consists of 14 residues. V trimming: 5 bases; J trimming: 4 bases; junction bases outside the gene matches: 2. The DNA for the CDR3 is TGCGCCAGCAGAATAGCGGGGGGGTACAATGAGCAGTTCTTC. This gives the protein CASRIAGGYNEQFF.

The V call is TRBV28, the J call TRBJ1-2; D uncertain. Per germline, CDR1 MDHEN and CDR2 SYDVKM. The CDR3 covers 14 residues. Trimming took 3 bases from V and 5 from J, leaving 13 bases between them. CDR3: CASSFGQSHYGYTF. As DNA, the CDR3 is TGTGCCAGCAGTTTTGGGCAGAGCCATTATGGCTACACCTTC.